Included here is one TCR beta chain sequence, with context. The sample comes from a study of blood T cell repertoires in COVID-19. Under the authors' procedure: Cell counts per sample came from amplifying reference gene primers. Profiled with immunoSEQ multiplex PCR; TCRdb holds only in-frame clones, not every one. V and J calls plus clone size are reproduced from that table; the DNA served to infer D and trimming. The sample yields 250,000 to 350,000 clones, 86% seen once. There are 15 residues in the CDR3. V was clipped by 4 bases and J by 0 bases, with 12 bases between them. Germline V CDR1 and CDR2: SGHTA, FQGTGA.

The V gene is TRBV7-3, the J gene TRBJ2-5; no clear D. This clonotype was sampled from a woman in her thirties who had recovered from COVID-19. Material: peripheral blood. CDR3 sequence reads: CASSSIGSDQETQYF. The CDR3 DNA reads as TGTGCCAGCAGCTCCATCGGGTCGGACCAAGAGACCCAGTACTTC. The full variable domain, rest sourced from reference TRBV7-3 and TRBJ2-5, is GAGVSQTPSNKVTEKGKYVELRCDPISGHTALYWYRQSLGQGPEFLIYFQGTGAADDSGLPNDRFFAVRPEGSVSTLKIQRTERGDSAVYLCASSSIGSDQETQYFGPGTRLLVL.